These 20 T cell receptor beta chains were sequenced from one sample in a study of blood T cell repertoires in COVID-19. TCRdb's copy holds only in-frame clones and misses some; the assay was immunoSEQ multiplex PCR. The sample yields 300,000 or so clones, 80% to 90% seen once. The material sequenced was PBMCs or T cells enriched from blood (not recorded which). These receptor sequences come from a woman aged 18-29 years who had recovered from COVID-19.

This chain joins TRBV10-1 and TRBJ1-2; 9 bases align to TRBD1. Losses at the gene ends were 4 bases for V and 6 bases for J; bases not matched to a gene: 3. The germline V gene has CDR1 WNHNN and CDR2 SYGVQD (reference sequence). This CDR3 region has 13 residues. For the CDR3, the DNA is TGCGCCAGCAGTGGTCGACAGGGGGATGGCTACACCTTC. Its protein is CASSGRQGDGYTF.

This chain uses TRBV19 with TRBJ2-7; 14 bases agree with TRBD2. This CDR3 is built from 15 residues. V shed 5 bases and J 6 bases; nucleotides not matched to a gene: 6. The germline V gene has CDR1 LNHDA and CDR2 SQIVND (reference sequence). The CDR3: CASSSPGLAGVEQYF. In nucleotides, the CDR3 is TGTGCCAGTAGTTCTCCGGGACTAGCGGGAGTCGAGCAGTACTTC.

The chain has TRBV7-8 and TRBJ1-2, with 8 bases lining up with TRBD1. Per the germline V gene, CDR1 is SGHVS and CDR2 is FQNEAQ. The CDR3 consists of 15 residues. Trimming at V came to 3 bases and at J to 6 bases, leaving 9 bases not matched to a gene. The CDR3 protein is CASSFLDRAVHGYTF. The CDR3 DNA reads TGTGCCAGCAGCTTTTTGGACAGGGCGGTGCATGGCTACACCTTC.

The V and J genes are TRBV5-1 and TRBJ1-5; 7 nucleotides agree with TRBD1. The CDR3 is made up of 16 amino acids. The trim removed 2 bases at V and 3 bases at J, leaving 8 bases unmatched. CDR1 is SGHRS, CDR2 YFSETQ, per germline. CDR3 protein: CASSFTTGDPNQPQHF. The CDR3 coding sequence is TGCGCCAGCAGCTTCACTACAGGGGATCCCAATCAGCCCCAGCATTTT.

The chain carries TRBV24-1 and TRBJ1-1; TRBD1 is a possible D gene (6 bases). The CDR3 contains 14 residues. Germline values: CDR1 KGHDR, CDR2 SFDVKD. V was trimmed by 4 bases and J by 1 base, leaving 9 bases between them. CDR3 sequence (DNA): TGTGCCACCAGTGACGGACAGTGGAACACTGAAGCTTTCTTT. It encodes CATSDGQWNTEAFF.

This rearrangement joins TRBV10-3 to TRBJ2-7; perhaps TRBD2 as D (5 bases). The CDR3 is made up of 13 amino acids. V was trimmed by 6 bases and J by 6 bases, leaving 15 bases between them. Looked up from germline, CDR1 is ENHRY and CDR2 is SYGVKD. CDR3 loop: CAIRAAREGEQYF. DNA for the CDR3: TGTGCCATCAGGGCCGCACGCGAGGGCGAGCAGTACTTC.

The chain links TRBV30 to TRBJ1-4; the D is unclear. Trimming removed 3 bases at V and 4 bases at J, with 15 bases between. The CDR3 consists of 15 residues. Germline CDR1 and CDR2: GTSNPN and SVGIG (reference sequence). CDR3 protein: CAWSQWWAYNEKLFF. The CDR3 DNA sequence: TGTGCCTGGAGCCAGTGGTGGGCCTATAATGAAAAACTGTTTTTT.

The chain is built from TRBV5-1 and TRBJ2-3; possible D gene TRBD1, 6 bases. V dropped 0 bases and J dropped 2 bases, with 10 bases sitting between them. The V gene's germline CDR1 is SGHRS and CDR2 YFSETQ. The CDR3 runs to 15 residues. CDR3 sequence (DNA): TGCGCCAGCAGCTTGGGGACAGACCACACAGATACGCAGTATTTT. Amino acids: CASSLGTDHTDTQYF. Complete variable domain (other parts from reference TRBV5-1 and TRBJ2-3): KAGVTQTPRYLIKTRGQQVTLSCSPISGHRSVSWYQQTPGQGLQFLFEYFSETQRNKGNFPGRFSGRQFSNSRSEMNVSTLELGDSALYLCASSLGTDHTDTQYFGPGTRLTVL.

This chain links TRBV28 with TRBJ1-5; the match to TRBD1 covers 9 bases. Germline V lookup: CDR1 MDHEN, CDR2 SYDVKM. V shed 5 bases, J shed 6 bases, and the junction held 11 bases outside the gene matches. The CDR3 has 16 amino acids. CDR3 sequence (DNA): TGTGCCAGCAGTCGATACCGGGACAGGGTATCTCAGCCCCAGCATTTT. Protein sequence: CASSRYRDRVSQPQHF.

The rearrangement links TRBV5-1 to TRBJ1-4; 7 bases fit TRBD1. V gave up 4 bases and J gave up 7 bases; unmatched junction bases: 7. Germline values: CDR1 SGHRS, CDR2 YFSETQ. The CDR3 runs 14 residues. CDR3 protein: CASSLRGQGEKLFF. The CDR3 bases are TGCGCCAGCAGCCTTAGGGGGCAGGGTGAAAAACTGTTTTTT.

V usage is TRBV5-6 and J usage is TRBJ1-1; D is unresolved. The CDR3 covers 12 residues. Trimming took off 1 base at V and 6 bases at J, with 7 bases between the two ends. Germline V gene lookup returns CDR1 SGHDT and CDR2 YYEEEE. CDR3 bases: TGTGCCAGCAGCTTGCTCGGGGCTGAAGCTTTCTTT. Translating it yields CASSLLGAEAFF.

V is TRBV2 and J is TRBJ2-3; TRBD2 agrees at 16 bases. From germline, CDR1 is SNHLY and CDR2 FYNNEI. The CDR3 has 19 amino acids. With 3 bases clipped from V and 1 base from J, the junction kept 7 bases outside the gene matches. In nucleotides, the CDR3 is TGTGCCAGCAGTGAGGGACTAGCGGGAGGGCTTGGGGGCACAGATACGCAGTATTTT. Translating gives CASSEGLAGGLGGTDTQYF.

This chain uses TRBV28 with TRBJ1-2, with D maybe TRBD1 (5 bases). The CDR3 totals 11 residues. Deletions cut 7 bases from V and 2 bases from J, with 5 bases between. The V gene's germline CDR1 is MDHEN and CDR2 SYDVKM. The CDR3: CASTGNYGYTF. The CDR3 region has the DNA TGTGCCAGCACAGGGAACTATGGCTACACCTTC.

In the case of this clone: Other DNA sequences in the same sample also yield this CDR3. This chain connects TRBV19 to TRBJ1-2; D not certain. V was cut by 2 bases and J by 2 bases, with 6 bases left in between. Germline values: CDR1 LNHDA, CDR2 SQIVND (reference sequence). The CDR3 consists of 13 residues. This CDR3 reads CASSIRGNYGYTF. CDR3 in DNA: TGTGCCAGTAGTATACGGGGAAACTATGGCTACACCTTC.

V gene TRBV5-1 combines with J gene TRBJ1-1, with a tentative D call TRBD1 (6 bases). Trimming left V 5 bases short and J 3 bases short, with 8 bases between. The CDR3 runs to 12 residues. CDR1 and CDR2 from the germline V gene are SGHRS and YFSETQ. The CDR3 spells CASRTGDTEAFF. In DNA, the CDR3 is TGCGCCAGCAGGACAGGTGACACTGAAGCTTTCTTT.

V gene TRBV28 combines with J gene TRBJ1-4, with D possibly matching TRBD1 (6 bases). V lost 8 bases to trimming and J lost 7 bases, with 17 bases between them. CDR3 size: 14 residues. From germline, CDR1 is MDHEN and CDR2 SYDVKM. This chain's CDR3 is CASGGTDRGEKLFF. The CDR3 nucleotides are TGTGCCAGCGGGGGCACCGACAGAGGTGAAAAACTGTTTTTT.

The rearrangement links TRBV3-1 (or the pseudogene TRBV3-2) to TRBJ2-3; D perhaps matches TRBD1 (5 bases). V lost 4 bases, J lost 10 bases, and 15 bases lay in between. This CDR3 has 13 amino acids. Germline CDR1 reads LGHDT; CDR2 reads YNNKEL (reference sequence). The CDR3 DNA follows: TGTGCCAGCAGCCTTAGGCAGGGCTGGGCGCAGTATTTT. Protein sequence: CASSLRQGWAQYF.

DNA of the CDR3: TGTGCCAGCAGCCGGGACAGGGGAGTCTACACCTTC. Encoded protein: CASSRDRGVYTF. This chain joins TRBV5-4 and TRBJ1-2; 10 bases match TRBD1. Trimming removed 4 bases from V and 10 bases from J; junction bases left unmatched: 4. The CDR3 is 12 amino acids. In germline, CDR1 is SGHNT, CDR2 YYREEE (reference sequence).

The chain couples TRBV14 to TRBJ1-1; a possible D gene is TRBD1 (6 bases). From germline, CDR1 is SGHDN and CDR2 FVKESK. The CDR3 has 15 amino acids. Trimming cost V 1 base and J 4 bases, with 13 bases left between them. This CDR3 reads CASSQGYRVGTEAFF. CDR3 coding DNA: TGTGCCAGCAGCCAAGGATACAGGGTCGGCACTGAAGCTTTCTTT.

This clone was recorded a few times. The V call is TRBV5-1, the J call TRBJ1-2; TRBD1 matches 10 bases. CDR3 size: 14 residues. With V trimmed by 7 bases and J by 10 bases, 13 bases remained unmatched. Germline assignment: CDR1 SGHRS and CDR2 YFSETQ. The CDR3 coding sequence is TGCGCCAGCGGCACAGGACAGGGGGAGATTGCCTACACCTTC. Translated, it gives CASGTGQGEIAYTF.